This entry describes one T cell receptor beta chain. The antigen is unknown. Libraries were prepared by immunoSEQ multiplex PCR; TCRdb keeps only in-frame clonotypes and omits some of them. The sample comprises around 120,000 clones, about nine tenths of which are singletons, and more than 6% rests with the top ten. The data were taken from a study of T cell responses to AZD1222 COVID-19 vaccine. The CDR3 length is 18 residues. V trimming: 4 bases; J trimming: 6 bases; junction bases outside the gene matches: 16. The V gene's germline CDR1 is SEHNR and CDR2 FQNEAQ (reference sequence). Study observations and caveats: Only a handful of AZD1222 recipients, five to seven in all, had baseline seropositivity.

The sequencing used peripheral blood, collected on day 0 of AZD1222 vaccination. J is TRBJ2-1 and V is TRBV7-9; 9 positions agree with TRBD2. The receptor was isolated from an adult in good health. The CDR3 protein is CASSSAWSPAGGPNEQFF. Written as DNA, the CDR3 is TGTGCCAGCAGCTCTGCCTGGTCACCGGCGGGAGGGCCCAATGAGCAGTTCTTC.